The rows below give T cell receptor beta chains drawn from one sample of a study of blood T cell repertoires in COVID-19. TCRdb's table, derived via immunoSEQ multiplex PCR, lists solely in-frame clones and lacks some. Seen here are about 210,000 clones, approximately 90% observed once, and the top ten hold roughly 1.7%. The sequenced sample was peripheral blood. Receptor source: a man between 70 and 80 years old with acute or convalescent COVID-19. Each CDR3 is given with its conserved first and last residue. Fields, in order: V gene, D gene, J gene, CDR3 length, clone size, CDR3 protein, CDR3 DNA. The D gene is left open where the match is weak. Where a row states a size, it is once, few, many or the class of an expanded clone; other rows omit it.

v_call: TRBV21-1
d_call: -
j_call: TRBJ1-2
cdr3_length: 16
clone_size: -
cdr3_aa: CASSTPPGLLNYGYTF
cdr3_nt: TGTGCCAGCAGCACCCCCCCAGGGCTACTTAACTATGGCTACACCTTC

v_call: TRBV21-1
d_call: -
j_call: TRBJ2-2
cdr3_length: 14
clone_size: -
cdr3_aa: CASSRAGTARELFF
cdr3_nt: TGTGCCAGCAGCAGAGCCGGGACAGCCAGGGAGCTGTTTTTT

v_call: TRBV10-3
d_call: TRBD1
j_call: TRBJ2-1
cdr3_length: 13
clone_size: -
cdr3_aa: CAISGTGHNEQFF
cdr3_nt: TGTGCCATCAGCGGGACAGGACACAATGAGCAGTTCTTC

v_call: TRBV27
d_call: TRBD1
j_call: TRBJ2-1
cdr3_length: 15
clone_size: -
cdr3_aa: CASEVRTGGSGEQFF
cdr3_nt: TGTGCCAGCGAGGTGAGGACAGGGGGTTCGGGTGAGCAGTTCTTC

v_call: TRBV4-3
d_call: TRBD1
j_call: TRBJ2-7
cdr3_length: 16
clone_size: -
cdr3_aa: CASSRPQGVFSYEQYF
cdr3_nt: TGCGCCAGCAGCCGGCCCCAGGGGGTTTTTTCCTACGAGCAGTACTTC

v_call: TRBV19
d_call: TRBD2
j_call: TRBJ2-3
cdr3_length: 16
clone_size: once
cdr3_aa: CASSIRLAGNRNTQYF
cdr3_nt: TGTGCCAGTAGTATCCGACTAGCGGGAAATAGGAATACGCAGTATTTT

v_call: TRBV9
d_call: TRBD1
j_call: TRBJ2-7
cdr3_length: 15
clone_size: -
cdr3_aa: CASSVEGQGATEQYF
cdr3_nt: TGTGCCAGCAGCGTAGAGGGACAGGGGGCGACTGAGCAGTACTTC

v_call: TRBV19
d_call: -
j_call: TRBJ1-3
cdr3_length: 15
clone_size: -
cdr3_aa: CASTGQAHSGNTIYF
cdr3_nt: TGTGCCAGTACAGGTCAGGCCCACTCTGGAAACACCATATATTTT

v_call: TRBV5-1
d_call: TRBD2
j_call: TRBJ2-1
cdr3_length: 16
clone_size: -
cdr3_aa: CASRRNYLAESGEQFF
cdr3_nt: TGCGCCAGCAGACGAAACTACCTAGCGGAGTCTGGTGAGCAGTTCTTC

v_call: TRBV30
d_call: TRBD1
j_call: TRBJ1-5
cdr3_length: 17
clone_size: -
cdr3_aa: CAWSVRDSSVSNQPQHF
cdr3_nt: TGTGCCTGGAGTGTAAGGGACAGCTCCGTTAGCAATCAGCCCCAGCATTTT

v_call: TRBV6-5
d_call: TRBD2
j_call: TRBJ2-7
cdr3_length: 16
clone_size: -
cdr3_aa: CASSSPSSGSSYEQYF
cdr3_nt: TGTGCCAGCAGTTCTCCTTCTAGCGGTAGCTCCTACGAGCAGTACTTC

v_call: TRBV7-2
d_call: -
j_call: TRBJ2-4
cdr3_length: 16
clone_size: -
cdr3_aa: CASSLVNKLAKNIQYF
cdr3_nt: TGTGCCAGCAGCTTGGTGAATAAACTAGCCAAAAACATTCAGTACTTC

v_call: TRBV5-6
d_call: -
j_call: TRBJ1-1
cdr3_length: 17
clone_size: once
cdr3_aa: CASSLTTGQGLNTEAFF
cdr3_nt: TGTGCCAGCAGCTTGACAACGGGGCAGGGGTTAAACACTGAAGCTTTCTTT

v_call: TRBV5-8
d_call: -
j_call: TRBJ2-3
cdr3_length: 15
clone_size: -
cdr3_aa: CASSFDTGRTDTQYF
cdr3_nt: TGTGCCAGCAGCTTCGATACGGGGAGGACAGATACGCAGTATTTT

v_call: TRBV5-5
d_call: TRBD2
j_call: TRBJ2-5
cdr3_length: 15
clone_size: once
cdr3_aa: CASSPTSVSGETQYF
cdr3_nt: TGTGCCAGCAGCCCCACTAGCGTAAGTGGTGAGACCCAGTACTTC

v_call: TRBV19
d_call: TRBD1
j_call: TRBJ1-2
cdr3_length: 14
clone_size: once
cdr3_aa: CASSLRQGGYGYTF
cdr3_nt: TGTGCCAGTAGTCTCCGACAGGGTGGGTATGGCTACACCTTC

v_call: TRBV7-8
d_call: TRBD2
j_call: TRBJ2-7
cdr3_length: 16
clone_size: -
cdr3_aa: CASSFALAGGTYEQYF
cdr3_nt: TGTGCCAGCAGCTTTGCCTTAGCGGGAGGAACCTACGAGCAGTACTTC

v_call: TRBV18
d_call: -
j_call: TRBJ2-5
cdr3_length: 17
clone_size: -
cdr3_aa: CASSPQAFASGQETQYF
cdr3_nt: TGTGCCAGCTCACCACAGGCTTTCGCGTCAGGACAAGAGACCCAGTACTTC

v_call: TRBV18
d_call: TRBD1
j_call: TRBJ1-2
cdr3_length: 15
clone_size: -
cdr3_aa: CASSPGTDMDYGYTF
cdr3_nt: TGTGCCAGCTCCCCCGGGACAGACATGGACTATGGCTACACCTTC

v_call: TRBV12-3/TRBV12-4
d_call: -
j_call: TRBJ2-3
cdr3_length: 13
clone_size: -
cdr3_aa: CASSTRGGDTQYF
cdr3_nt: TGTGCCAGCAGCACGCGGGGAGGAGATACGCAGTATTTT

v_call: TRBV3-1/TRBV3-2
d_call: TRBD2
j_call: TRBJ2-7
cdr3_length: 14
clone_size: -
cdr3_aa: CASSTTSGGYEQYF
cdr3_nt: TGTGCCAGCAGCACGACTAGCGGGGGCTACGAGCAGTACTTC

v_call: TRBV19
d_call: TRBD1
j_call: TRBJ2-5
cdr3_length: 14
clone_size: -
cdr3_aa: CASSIRGQQETQYF
cdr3_nt: TGTGCCAGTAGTATAAGGGGACAGCAAGAGACCCAGTACTTC

v_call: TRBV24-1
d_call: -
j_call: TRBJ2-1
cdr3_length: 13
clone_size: -
cdr3_aa: CATSGAPYNEQFF
cdr3_nt: TGTGCCACCAGTGGGGCACCTTACAATGAGCAGTTCTTC

v_call: TRBV18
d_call: TRBD2
j_call: TRBJ2-1
cdr3_length: 15
clone_size: -
cdr3_aa: CASSPRLAGQGEQFF
cdr3_nt: TGTGCCAGCTCACCACGACTAGCGGGACAGGGTGAGCAGTTCTTC

v_call: TRBV11-2
d_call: -
j_call: TRBJ2-7
cdr3_length: 14
clone_size: -
cdr3_aa: CASSLAEISYEQYF
cdr3_nt: TGTGCCAGCAGCTTAGCAGAAATCTCCTACGAGCAGTACTTC

v_call: TRBV10-3
d_call: TRBD1
j_call: TRBJ1-1
cdr3_length: 14
clone_size: few
cdr3_aa: CAISERTGAPEAFF
cdr3_nt: TGTGCCATCAGTGAGAGGACAGGTGCACCAGAAGCTTTCTTT

v_call: TRBV7-2
d_call: TRBD1
j_call: TRBJ2-1
cdr3_length: 14
clone_size: -
cdr3_aa: CASNDRGSYNEQFF
cdr3_nt: TGTGCCAGCAACGACAGGGGGTCCTACAATGAGCAGTTCTTC

v_call: TRBV28
d_call: -
j_call: TRBJ1-2
cdr3_length: 15
clone_size: -
cdr3_aa: CASRQISQGRGGYTF
cdr3_nt: TGTGCCAGCAGACAAATCTCACAGGGTCGCGGAGGCTACACCTTC

v_call: TRBV10-3
d_call: TRBD2
j_call: TRBJ2-7
cdr3_length: 13
clone_size: -
cdr3_aa: CAIRASGSHEQYF
cdr3_nt: TGTGCCATCAGGGCTAGCGGGAGCCACGAGCAGTACTTC

v_call: TRBV4-3
d_call: -
j_call: TRBJ2-5
cdr3_length: 15
clone_size: -
cdr3_aa: CASSQRREPQETQYF
cdr3_nt: TGCGCCAGCAGCCAACGCCGGGAACCCCAAGAGACCCAGTACTTC